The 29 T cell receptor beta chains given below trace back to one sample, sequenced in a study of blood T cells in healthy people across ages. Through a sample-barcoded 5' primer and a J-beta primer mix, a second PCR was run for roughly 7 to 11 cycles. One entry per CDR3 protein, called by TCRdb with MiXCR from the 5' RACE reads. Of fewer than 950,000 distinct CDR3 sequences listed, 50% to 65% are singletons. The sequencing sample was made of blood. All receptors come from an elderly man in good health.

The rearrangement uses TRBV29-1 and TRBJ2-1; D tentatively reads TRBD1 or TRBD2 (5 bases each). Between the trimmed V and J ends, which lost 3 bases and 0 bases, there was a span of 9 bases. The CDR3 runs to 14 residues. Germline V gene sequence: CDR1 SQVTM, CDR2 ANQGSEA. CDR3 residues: CSVDGTGSYNEQFF. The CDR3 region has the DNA TGCAGCGTTGACGGGACGGGCTCCTACAATGAGCAGTTCTTC.

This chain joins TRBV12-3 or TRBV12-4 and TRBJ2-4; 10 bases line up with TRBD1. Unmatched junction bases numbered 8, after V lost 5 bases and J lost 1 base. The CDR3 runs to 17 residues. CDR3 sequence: CASSPGTGAWAKNIQYF. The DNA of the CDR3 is TGTGCCAGCAGTCCCGGGACAGGGGCCTGGGCCAAAAACATTCAGTACTTC.

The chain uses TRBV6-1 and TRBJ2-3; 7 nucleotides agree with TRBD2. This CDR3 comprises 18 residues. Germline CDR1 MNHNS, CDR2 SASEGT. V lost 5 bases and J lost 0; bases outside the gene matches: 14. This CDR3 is CASSRYGTNPSSTDTQYF. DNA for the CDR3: TGTGCCAGCAGTCGATACGGGACTAATCCTTCTAGCACAGATACGCAGTATTTT.

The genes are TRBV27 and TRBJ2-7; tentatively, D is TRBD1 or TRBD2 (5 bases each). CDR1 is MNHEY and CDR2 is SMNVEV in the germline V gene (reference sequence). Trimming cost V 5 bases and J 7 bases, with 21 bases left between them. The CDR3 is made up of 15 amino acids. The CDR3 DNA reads TGTGCCAGCAGTATTCGTGGGACGGCTGAGGGGGAGCAGTACTTC. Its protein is CASSIRGTAEGEQYF.

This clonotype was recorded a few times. DNA for the CDR3: TGTGCCAGCAGCCAACAAGGGAGAGGGCACACCGGAAATGGCTACACCTTC. It yields the protein CASSQQGRGHTGNGYTF. The chain joins TRBV6-6 to TRBJ1-2; D is unclear. Germline CDR1 MNHNY, CDR2 SVGAGI (reference sequence). There are 17 residues in the CDR3. The V and J ends lost 6 bases and 6 bases respectively, with 26 bases between them.

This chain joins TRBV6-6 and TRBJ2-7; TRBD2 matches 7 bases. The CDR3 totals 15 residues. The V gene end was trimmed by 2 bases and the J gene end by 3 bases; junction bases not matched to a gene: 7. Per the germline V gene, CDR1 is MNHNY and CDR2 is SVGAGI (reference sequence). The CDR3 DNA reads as TGTGCCAGCAGTTACGGGGCGGGAGAGAGCTACGAGCAGTACTTC. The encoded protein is CASSYGAGESYEQYF.

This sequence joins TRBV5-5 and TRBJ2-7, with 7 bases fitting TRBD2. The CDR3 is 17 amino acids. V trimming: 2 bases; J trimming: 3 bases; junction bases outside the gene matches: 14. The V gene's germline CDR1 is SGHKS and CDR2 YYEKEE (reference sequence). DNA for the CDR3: TGTGCCAGCAGCTTTGGGCTAGCGGCCTTATCGGGCTACGAGCAGTACTTC. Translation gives CASSFGLAALSGYEQYF.

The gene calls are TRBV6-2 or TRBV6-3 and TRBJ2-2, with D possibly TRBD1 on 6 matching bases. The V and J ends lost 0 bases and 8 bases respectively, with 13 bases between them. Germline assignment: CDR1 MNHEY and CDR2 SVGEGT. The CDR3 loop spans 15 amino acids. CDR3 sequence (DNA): TGTGCCAGCAGTTACTCGGGGACCAGGGGTGGGGAGCTGTTTTTT. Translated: CASSYSGTRGGELFF.

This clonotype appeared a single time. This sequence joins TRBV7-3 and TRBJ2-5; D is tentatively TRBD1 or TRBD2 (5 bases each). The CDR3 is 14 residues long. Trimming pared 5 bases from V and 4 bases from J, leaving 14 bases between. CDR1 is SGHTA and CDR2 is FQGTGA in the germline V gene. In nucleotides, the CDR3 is TGTGCCAGCAGCCCCTATCCTGGGGGAGAGACCCAGTACTTC. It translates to CASSPYPGGETQYF.

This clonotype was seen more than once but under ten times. CDR3: CASSLGTSGRAADTQYF. The DNA for the CDR3 is TGTGCCAGCAGCTTAGGGACTAGCGGGAGGGCCGCAGATACGCAGTATTTT. The rearrangement links TRBV9 to TRBJ2-3; 16 nucleotides line up with TRBD2. Losses at the gene ends were 4 bases for V and 4 bases for J; bases not matched to a gene: 6. The CDR3 extends over 17 amino acids. CDR1 SGDLS and CDR2 YYNGEE come from the germline V gene.

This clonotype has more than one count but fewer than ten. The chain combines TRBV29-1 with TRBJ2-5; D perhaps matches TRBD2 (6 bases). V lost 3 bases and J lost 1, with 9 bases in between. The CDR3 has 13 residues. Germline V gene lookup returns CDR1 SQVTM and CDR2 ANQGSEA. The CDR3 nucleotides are TGCAGCGTTGATTTTAGCGGCCAAGAGACCCAGTACTTC. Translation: CSVDFSGQETQYF.

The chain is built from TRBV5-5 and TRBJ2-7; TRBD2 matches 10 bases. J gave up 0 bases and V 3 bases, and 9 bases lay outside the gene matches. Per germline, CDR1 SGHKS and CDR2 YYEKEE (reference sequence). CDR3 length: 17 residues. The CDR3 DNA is TGTGCCAGCAGCTCTACTATAGCGGGAGGCCTCTCCTACGAGCAGTACTTC. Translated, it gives CASSSTIAGGLSYEQYF.

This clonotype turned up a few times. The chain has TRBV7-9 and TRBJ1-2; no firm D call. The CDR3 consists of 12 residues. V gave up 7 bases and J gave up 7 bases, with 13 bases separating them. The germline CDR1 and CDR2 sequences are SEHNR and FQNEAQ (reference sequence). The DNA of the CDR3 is TGTGCCAGCACCCTCCCACCCACTGGCTACACCTTC. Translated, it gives CASTLPPTGYTF.

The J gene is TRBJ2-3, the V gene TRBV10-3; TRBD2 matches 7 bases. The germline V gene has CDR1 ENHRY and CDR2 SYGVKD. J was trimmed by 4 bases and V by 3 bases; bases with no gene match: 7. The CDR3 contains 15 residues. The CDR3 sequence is CAISDNGRAPDTQYF. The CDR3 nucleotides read TGTGCCATCAGTGATAATGGGAGGGCCCCAGATACGCAGTATTTT.

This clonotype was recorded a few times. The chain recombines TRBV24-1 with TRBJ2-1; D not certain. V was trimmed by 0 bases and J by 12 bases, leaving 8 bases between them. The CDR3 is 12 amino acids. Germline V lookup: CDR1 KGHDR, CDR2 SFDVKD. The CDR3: CATSDLSLSQFF. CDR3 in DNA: TGTGCCACCAGTGATTTGTCGTTGTCGCAGTTCTTC.

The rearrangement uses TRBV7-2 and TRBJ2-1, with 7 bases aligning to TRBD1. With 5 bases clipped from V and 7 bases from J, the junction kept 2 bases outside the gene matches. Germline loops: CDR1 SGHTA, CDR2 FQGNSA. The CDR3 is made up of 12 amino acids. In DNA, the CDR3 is TGTGCCAGCAGCCTGGACAGGAATGAGCAGTTCTTC. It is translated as CASSLDRNEQFF.

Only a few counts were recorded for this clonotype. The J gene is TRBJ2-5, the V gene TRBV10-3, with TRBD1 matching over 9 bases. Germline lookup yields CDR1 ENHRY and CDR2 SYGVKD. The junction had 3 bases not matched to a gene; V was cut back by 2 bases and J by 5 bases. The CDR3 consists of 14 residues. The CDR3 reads CAISETGGMETQYF. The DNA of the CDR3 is TGTGCCATCAGTGAGACAGGGGGCATGGAGACCCAGTACTTC.

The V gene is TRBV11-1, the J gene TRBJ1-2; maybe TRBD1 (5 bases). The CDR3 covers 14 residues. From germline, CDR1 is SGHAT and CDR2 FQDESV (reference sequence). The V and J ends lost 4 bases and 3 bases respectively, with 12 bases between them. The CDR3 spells CASSSLGVDYGYTF. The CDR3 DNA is TGTGCCAGCAGCTCGTTAGGGGTCGACTATGGCTACACCTTC.

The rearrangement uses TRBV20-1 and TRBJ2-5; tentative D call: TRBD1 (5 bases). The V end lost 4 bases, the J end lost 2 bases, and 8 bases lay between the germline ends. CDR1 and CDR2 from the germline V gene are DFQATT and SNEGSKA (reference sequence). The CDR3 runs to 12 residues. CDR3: CSAKGDQETQYF. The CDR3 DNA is TGCAGTGCTAAAGGGGATCAAGAGACCCAGTACTTC.

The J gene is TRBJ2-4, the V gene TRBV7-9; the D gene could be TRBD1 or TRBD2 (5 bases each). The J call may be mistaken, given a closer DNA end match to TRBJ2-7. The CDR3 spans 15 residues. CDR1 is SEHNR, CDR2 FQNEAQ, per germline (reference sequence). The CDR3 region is CASSPLRDPSYEQYF. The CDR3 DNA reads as TGTGCCAGCAGCCCACTCCGGGACCCCTCCTACGAGCAGTACTTC.

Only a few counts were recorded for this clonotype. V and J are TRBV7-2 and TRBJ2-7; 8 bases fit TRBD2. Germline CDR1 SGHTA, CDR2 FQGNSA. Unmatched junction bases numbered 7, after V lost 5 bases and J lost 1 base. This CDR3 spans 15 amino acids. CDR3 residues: CASSPKSGGSYEQYF. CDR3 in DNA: TGTGCCAGCAGCCCAAAAAGCGGGGGATCCTACGAGCAGTACTTC.

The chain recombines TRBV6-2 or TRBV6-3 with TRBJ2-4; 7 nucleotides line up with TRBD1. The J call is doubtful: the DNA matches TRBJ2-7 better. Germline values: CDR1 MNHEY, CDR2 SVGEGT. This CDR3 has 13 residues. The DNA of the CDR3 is TGTGCCAGCCGTTCGACAGGGTTCTACGAGCAGTACTTC. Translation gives CASRSTGFYEQYF.

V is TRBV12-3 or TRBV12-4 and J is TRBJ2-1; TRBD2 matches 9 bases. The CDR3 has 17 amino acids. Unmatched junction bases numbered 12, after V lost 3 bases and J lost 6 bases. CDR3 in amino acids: CASSFFRGRALGNEQFF. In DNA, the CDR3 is TGTGCCAGCAGTTTTTTCCGCGGGAGGGCCCTGGGCAATGAGCAGTTCTTC.

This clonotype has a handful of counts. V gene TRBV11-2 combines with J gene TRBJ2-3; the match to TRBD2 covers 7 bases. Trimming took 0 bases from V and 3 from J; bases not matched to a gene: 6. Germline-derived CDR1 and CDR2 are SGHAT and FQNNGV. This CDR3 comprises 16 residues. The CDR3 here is CASSLEFLAVTDTQYF. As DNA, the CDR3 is TGTGCCAGCAGCTTAGAGTTCCTAGCGGTGACAGATACGCAGTATTTT. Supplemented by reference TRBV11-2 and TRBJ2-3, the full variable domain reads EAGVAQSPRYKIIEKRQSVAFWCNPISGHATLYWYQQILGQGPKLLIQFQNNGVVDDSQLPKDRFSAERLKGVDSTLKIQPAKLEDSAVYLCASSLEFLAVTDTQYFGPGTRLTVL.

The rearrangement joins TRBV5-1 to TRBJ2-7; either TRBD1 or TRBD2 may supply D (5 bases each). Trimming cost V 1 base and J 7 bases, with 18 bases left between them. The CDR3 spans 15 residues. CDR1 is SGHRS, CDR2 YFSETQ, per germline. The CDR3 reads CASSLRQRLGDEQYF. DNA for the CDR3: TGCGCCAGCAGCTTGCGTCAGCGATTGGGGGATGAGCAGTACTTC.

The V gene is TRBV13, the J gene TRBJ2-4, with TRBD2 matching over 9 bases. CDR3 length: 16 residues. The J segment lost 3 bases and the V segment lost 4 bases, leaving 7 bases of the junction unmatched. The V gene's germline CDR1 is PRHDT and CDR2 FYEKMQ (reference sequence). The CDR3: CASSSYILAGKNIQYF. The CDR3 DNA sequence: TGTGCCAGCAGCTCCTATATACTAGCGGGCAAAAACATTCAGTACTTC. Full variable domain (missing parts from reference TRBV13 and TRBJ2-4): AAGVIQSPRHLIKEKRETATLKCYPIPRHDTVYWYQQGPGQDPQFLISFYEKMQSDKGSIPDRFSAQQFSDYHSELNMSSLELGDSALYFCASSSYILAGKNIQYFGAGTRLSVL.

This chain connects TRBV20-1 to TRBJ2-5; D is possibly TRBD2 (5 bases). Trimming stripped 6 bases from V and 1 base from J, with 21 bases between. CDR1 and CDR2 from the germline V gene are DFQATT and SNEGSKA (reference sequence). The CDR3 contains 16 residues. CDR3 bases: TGCAGTGCCGAGGGTCTAGCCAGGAAGGCCCAAGAGACCCAGTACTTC. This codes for CSAEGLARKAQETQYF.

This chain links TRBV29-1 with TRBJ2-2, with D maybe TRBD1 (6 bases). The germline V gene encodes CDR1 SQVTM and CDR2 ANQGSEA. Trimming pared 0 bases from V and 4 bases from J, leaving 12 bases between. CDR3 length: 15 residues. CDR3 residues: CSVEDSGTSTGELFF. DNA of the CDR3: TGCAGCGTTGAAGACTCCGGGACAAGCACCGGGGAGCTGTTTTTT.

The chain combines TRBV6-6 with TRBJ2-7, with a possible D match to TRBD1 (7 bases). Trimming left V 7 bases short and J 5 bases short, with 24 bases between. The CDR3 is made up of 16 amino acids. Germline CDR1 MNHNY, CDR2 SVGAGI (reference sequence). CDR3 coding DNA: TGTGCCAGCACCACCGCCCAAGGGGGCGCGGGAAACGAGCAGTACTTC. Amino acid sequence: CASTTAQGGAGNEQYF.